This passage covers 5 T cell receptor beta chains from one sample sequenced in a study of T-cell reconstitution after alpha-beta-depleted transplantation in children. This sample's TCRbeta library carried unique molecular identifier barcodes. Using its own MiXCR run on the PCR reads, TCRdb lists one record per CDR3 protein. Among 420,000 or so distinct CDR3 sequences listed, roughly 10% were seen once. The sample was PBMCs from the stem cell graft donor, taken from the stem cell graft. The source is a human donor who donated a stem cell graft to a child with acute myeloid leukemia.

This chain links TRBV15 with TRBJ2-3; D may be TRBD1 or TRBD2 (6 bases each). CDR1 and CDR2 from the germline V gene are LNHNV and YYDKDF (reference sequence). V was pared by 0 bases and J by 8 bases, with 18 bases between. There are 16 residues in the CDR3. The CDR3 coding sequence is TGTGCCACCAGCAGAGACAACAGGGTTATGGGGGGTACGCAGTATTTT. Its protein is CATSRDNRVMGGTQYF.

CDR3: CASSSSVLDRERNTIYF. The DNA for the CDR3 is TGCGCCAGCAGCTCCTCAGTCCTGGACAGGGAACGAAACACCATATATTTT. The chain couples TRBV5-1 to TRBJ1-3, with 8 bases fitting TRBD1. Germline-derived CDR1 and CDR2 are SGHRS and YFSETQ. The ends lost 3 bases at V and 5 bases at J; junction bases unmatched: 13. The CDR3 runs 17 residues.

This clonotype was seen many times. The gene calls are TRBV5-1 and TRBJ2-2; tentatively, D is TRBD1 or TRBD2 (6 bases each). V lost 6 bases, J lost 2 bases, and 11 bases lay in between. Germline-derived CDR1 and CDR2 are SGHRS and YFSETQ. The CDR3 extends over 14 amino acids. The CDR3 DNA is TGCGCCAGCAACGGGGGACAAAACACCGGGGAGCTGTTTTTT. Protein product: CASNGGQNTGELFF.

In its sample, this clonotype was seen a few times. The chain is built from TRBV29-1 and TRBJ2-3, with 11 bases fitting TRBD1. Trimming removed 6 bases from V and 4 bases from J; junction bases left unmatched: 6. The germline V gene has CDR1 SQVTM and CDR2 ANQGSEA. The CDR3 covers 14 residues. CDR3 in amino acids: CSVAGTGGADTQYF. CDR3 coding DNA: TGCAGCGTAGCCGGGACAGGGGGGGCAGATACGCAGTATTTT.

This clonotype turned up a few times. This chain uses TRBV5-1 with TRBJ2-6, with a possible D match to TRBD1 (6 bases). The V and J ends lost 0 bases and 1 base respectively, with 14 bases between them. CDR1 and CDR2 from the germline V gene are SGHRS and YFSETQ. The CDR3 totals 18 residues. In DNA, the CDR3 is TGCGCCAGCAGCTTGGATGGACAGCCGGGGTCTGGGGCCAACGTCCTGACTTTC. It specifies CASSLDGQPGSGANVLTF.